The rows below give T cell receptor beta chains drawn from one sample of a study of cytomegalovirus exposure and HLA in healthy donors. Produced via immunoSEQ multiplex PCR; TCRdb's table is partial and in-frame only. The sample shows roughly 90,000 clones, 70% to 90% of them seen only once. The sequencing sample was made of PBMCs. These receptors were taken from a man aged 18-30 years in good health and CMV-seronegative. Each CDR3 is given with its conserved first and last residue. D genes are given only for firm matches. Expanded clones are given a class, and other clones once, few, many or no size at all.

>-|TRBJ1-6|-|TRBV10-3
CAIKEAGSPLHF
TGTGCCATCAAAGAGGCGGGTTCACCCCTCCACTTT
>-|TRBJ1-1|few|TRBV28
CASIGGNTEAFF
TGTGCCAGCATCGGGGGTAACACTGAAGCTTTCTTT
>-|TRBJ1-3|-|TRBV18
CASSPIYDRLRPIYF
TGTGCCAGCTCACCAATATACGACAGGCTAAGGCCCATATATTTT
>TRBD2|TRBJ2-7|-|TRBV27
CASRILAGSYEQYF
TGTGCCAGCAGGATTCTAGCGGGGTCTTACGAGCAGTACTTC
>-|TRBJ1-2|-|TRBV2
CASSVFGSRGYTF
TGTGCCAGCAGTGTTTTCGGCTCCAGGGGCTACACCTTC
>TRBD2|TRBJ2-5|-|TRBV4-2
CASSQKGGGETQYF
TGTGCCAGCAGCCAAAAGGGCGGGGGGGAGACCCAGTACTTC
>TRBD2|TRBJ2-5|-|TRBV7-2
CASSLAWAGGRSYQETQYF
TGTGCCAGCAGCTTAGCGTGGGCGGGGGGCCGTTCCTACCAAGAGACCCAGTACTTC
>-|TRBJ1-3|once|TRBV2
CASSEAAFFGSGNTIYF
TGTGCCAGCAGTGAAGCTGCGTTTTTTGGCTCTGGAAACACCATATATTTT
>-|TRBJ1-2|few|TRBV7-2
CASRLDTSNYGYTF
TGTGCCAGCCGCCTGGACACTTCTAACTATGGCTACACCTTC
>-|TRBJ2-3|few|TRBV5-1
CASSRSSPSTDTQYF
TGCGCCAGCAGCCGTAGCTCCCCGAGCACAGATACGCAGTATTTT
>-|TRBJ2-5|-|TRBV19
CASSRSAQETQYF
TGTGCCAGTAGTCGGTCTGCTCAAGAGACCCAGTACTTC
>-|TRBJ2-5|-|TRBV4-1
CASSQDRGTDFQETQYF
TGCGCCAGCAGCCAAGATCGGGGGACAGACTTTCAAGAGACCCAGTACTTC
>-|TRBJ1-1|-|TRBV19
CASSNKNRVNTEAFF
TGTGCCAGTAGTAACAAAAATCGGGTGAACACTGAAGCTTTCTTT
>-|TRBJ2-1|-|TRBV21-1
CASSNRGGRNEQFF
TGTGCCAGCAGCAACCGGGGGGGCCGAAATGAGCAGTTCTTC
>TRBD2|TRBJ2-2|-|TRBV7-3
CASSYSGGPGELFF
TGTGCCAGCAGCTACTCGGGGGGGCCCGGGGAGCTGTTTTTT
>-|TRBJ1-1|-|TRBV13
CASTPRVVSTEAFF
TGTGCCAGCACCCCTAGAGTGGTGAGCACTGAAGCTTTCTTT
>-|TRBJ1-4|-|TRBV19
CASSGLRNEKLFF
TGTGCCAGTAGTGGCCTGAGGAATGAAAAACTGTTTTTT
>-|TRBJ1-5|-|TRBV9
CAPRGDSNQPQHF
TGTGCCCCCAGGGGAGATAGCAATCAGCCCCAGCATTTT
>TRBD2|TRBJ2-1|few|TRBV15
CATVIAGTQFF
TGTGCCACCGTCATAGCGGGTACGCAGTTCTTC
>-|TRBJ2-7|-|TRBV5-1
CASSLGSSSYEQYF
TGCGCCAGCAGCTTGGGGTCTAGCTCCTACGAGCAGTACTTC
>-|TRBJ1-1|-|TRBV6-6
CASSYSRGTEAFF
TGTGCCAGCAGTTACTCGCGGGGCACTGAAGCTTTCTTT
>TRBD2|TRBJ2-1|-|TRBV2
CALDGGTSGGHLAEQFF
TGTGCCTTAGACGGGGGGACTAGCGGGGGCCACCTAGCTGAGCAGTTCTTC
>TRBD1|TRBJ1-3|-|TRBV9
CASSGTGGGNTIYF
TGTGCCAGCAGCGGGACAGGGGGAGGAAACACCATATATTTT
>-|TRBJ2-1|-|TRBV9
CASSVDYAPYNEQFF
TGTGCCAGCAGCGTAGACTATGCGCCCTACAATGAGCAGTTCTTC
>TRBD1|TRBJ1-2|-|TRBV7-8
CASSSQGRDRLGHTF
TGTGCCAGCAGCTCTCAAGGGCGGGACAGGTTGGGACACACCTTC
>TRBD1|TRBJ1-2|-|TRBV6-6
CASSSRTGGGYGYTF
TGTGCCAGCAGTTCCAGGACAGGGGGCGGCTATGGCTACACCTTC
>TRBD1|TRBJ2-2|-|TRBV7-3
CASSSPPQGGWGTGELFF
TGTGCCAGCAGCTCACCGCCCCAAGGGGGCTGGGGCACCGGGGAGCTGTTTTTT
>-|TRBJ1-1|-|TRBV6-5
CASSYKAGGVTEAFF
TGTGCCAGCAGTTACAAGGCTGGAGGAGTCACTGAAGCTTTCTTT
>-|TRBJ2-7|-|TRBV5-6
CASSFDYSYEQYF
TGTGCCAGCAGCTTTGACTACTCCTACGAGCAGTACTTC
>-|TRBJ2-5|-|TRBV4-2
CASSQGEQETQYF
TGTGCCAGCAGCCAAGGAGAGCAAGAGACCCAGTACTTC
>TRBD1|TRBJ1-5|-|TRBV7-9
CASSPGTGGNQPQHF
TGTGCCAGCAGCCCAGGGACAGGGGGCAATCAGCCCCAGCATTTT
>TRBD1|TRBJ1-1|once|TRBV23-1
CASSHRTGASNTEAFF
TGCGCCAGCAGTCACCGGACAGGGGCCTCGAACACTGAAGCTTTCTTT
>TRBD1|TRBJ1-2|few|TRBV29-1
CSVQTGGGYTF
TGCAGCGTTCAAACAGGGGGTGGCTACACCTTC
>-|TRBJ2-3|few|TRBV4-1
CASSQKRGWSTDTQYF
TGCGCCAGCAGCCAAAAGAGGGGGTGGAGCACAGATACGCAGTATTTT
>-|TRBJ2-1|-|TRBV6-5
CASSQGQVQFF
TGTGCCAGCTCACAGGGTCAGGTCCAGTTCTTC
>TRBD1|TRBJ2-7|-|TRBV9
CASSLTTGDYEQYF
TGTGCCAGCAGCCTAACGACAGGGGACTACGAGCAGTACTTC